This T cell receptor beta chain was captured by sequencing in a study of control samples from healthy donors and cancer patients. This clone was counted a few times. The V gene lost 2 bases and the J gene lost 2 bases, with 6 bases spanning the gap. Germline V gives CDR1 SGHVT, CDR2 SQSDAQ. The CDR3 consists of 14 residues. TCRdb keeps only in-frame clones here, not all; method: immunoSEQ multiplex PCR. Of about 190,000 clones in the sample, over 80% were seen once. The sequence came from a man between 25 and 39 years old in good health. The chain links TRBV7-4 to TRBJ1-4, with a possible D match to TRBD1 (6 bases). What was sequenced was blood. This chain's CDR3 is CASSLQGTNEKLFF. DNA of the CDR3: TGTGCCAGCAGCTTACAGGGGACTAATGAAAAACTGTTTTTT.